This TCR beta chain was retrieved from a study of OX40 agonist ivuxolimab in advanced cancers. About the research overall: Dose-escalation patients had hepatocellular carcinoma, melanoma, renal cell or head and neck cancer.

Note on this clone: Its antigen is not identified.

General observations from the study: In general, CD8+ T cells held more expanded clones than CD4+ did, on average.

The table came from immunoSEQ multiplex PCR; TCRdb's copy has only in-frame clones and leaves some out. This sample yields tens of thousands of clones, of which about 93% are seen a single time; 6.2% belongs to the top ten. Sequencing was performed on CD4+ or CD8+ T cells sorted from blood, taken in a trial of the OX40 agonist ivuxolimab. The receptor was derived from an adult with an advanced solid tumor such as melanoma, head and neck, liver or kidney cancer.

The CDR3: CASSLVGNTEAFF. CDR3 DNA: TGTGCCAGCAGTTTGGTGGGGAACACTGAAGCTTTCTTT. The chain carries TRBV28 and TRBJ1-1; D is uncertain. Germline CDR1 and CDR2: MDHEN and SYDVKM. The CDR3 contains 13 residues. Deletions cut 3 bases from V and 1 base from J, with 6 bases between. Together with reference TRBV28 and TRBJ1-1, the CDR3 gives the full variable domain: DVKVTQSSRYLVKRTGEKVFLECVQDMDHENMFWYRQDPGLGLRLIYFSYDVKMKEKGDIPEGYSVSREKKERFSLILESASTNQTSMYLCASSLVGNTEAFFGQGTRLTVV.